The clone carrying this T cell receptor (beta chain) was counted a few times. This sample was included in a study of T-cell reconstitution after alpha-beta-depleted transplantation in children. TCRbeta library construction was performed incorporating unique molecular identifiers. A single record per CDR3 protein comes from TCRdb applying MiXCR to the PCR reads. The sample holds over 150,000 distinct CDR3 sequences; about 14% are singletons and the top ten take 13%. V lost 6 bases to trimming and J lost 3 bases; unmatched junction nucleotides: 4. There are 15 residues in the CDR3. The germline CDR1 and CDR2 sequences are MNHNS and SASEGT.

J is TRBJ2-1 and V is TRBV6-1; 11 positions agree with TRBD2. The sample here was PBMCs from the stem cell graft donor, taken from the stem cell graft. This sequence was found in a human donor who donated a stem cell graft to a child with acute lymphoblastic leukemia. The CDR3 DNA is TGTGCCAGCAGACTGGGACTAGCGGTCTACAATGAGCAGTTCTTC. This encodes CASRLGLAVYNEQFF.